What follows are 13 T cell receptor beta chains derived from one specimen sequenced in a study of cytomegalovirus exposure and HLA in healthy donors. Primers: 60 Vbeta forward and 13 Jbeta reverse. Profiled with immunoSEQ multiplex PCR; TCRdb holds only in-frame clones, not every one. The sample yields about 190,000 clones, approximately 70% seen once. The sequenced material came from PBMCs. The receptors shown here come from a woman aged 25 to 45 in good health and CMV-seropositive.

The rearrangement joins TRBV28 to TRBJ2-7; D possibly corresponds to TRBD1 (5 bases). Germline values: CDR1 MDHEN, CDR2 SYDVKM. The CDR3 covers 11 residues. V gave up 5 bases and J gave up 5 bases, with 7 bases separating them. The CDR3 bases are TGTGCCAGCAGTCAGGGTAACGAGCAGTACTTC. This sequence encodes CASSQGNEQYF. Based on the CDR3 plus reference TRBV28 and TRBJ2-7, the full variable domain is DVKVTQSSRYLVKRTGEKVFLECVQDMDHENMFWYRQDPGLGLRLIYFSYDVKMKEKGDIPEGYSVSREKKERFSLILESASTNQTSMYLCASSQGNEQYFGPGTRLTVT.

V and J are TRBV19 and TRBJ2-7, with 13 nucleotides matching TRBD2. This CDR3 region has 18 residues. Germline assignment: CDR1 LNHDA and CDR2 SQIVND (reference sequence). Trimming cost V 3 bases and J 1 base; bases outside gene matches: 9. CDR3 nucleotides: TGTGCCAGTAGTATGAGAGGGGGACTAGCGGGACATTCCTACGAGCAGTACTTC. Translation gives CASSMRGGLAGHSYEQYF.

CDR3 loop: CASSWTGETEAFF. CDR3 in DNA: TGTGCCAGTAGTTGGACAGGCGAAACTGAAGCTTTCTTT. V is TRBV19 and J is TRBJ1-1, with TRBD1 matching 7 bases. The V segment lost 5 bases and the J segment 5 bases; nucleotides outside the gene matches: 5. Germline values: CDR1 LNHDA, CDR2 SQIVND (reference sequence). CDR3 size: 13 residues. Variable domain in full (rest from reference TRBV19 and TRBJ1-1): DGGITQSPKYLFRKEGQNVTLSCEQNLNHDAMYWYRQDPGQGLRLIYYSQIVNDFQKGDIAEGYSVSREKKESFPLTVTSAQKNPTAFYLCASSWTGETEAFFGQGTRLTVV.

The rearrangement uses TRBV9 and TRBJ1-1, with 9 bases fitting TRBD1. J lost 0 bases, V lost 3 bases, and 3 bases had no gene match. The CDR3 is made up of 15 amino acids. Germline CDR1 SGDLS, CDR2 YYNGEE. In DNA, the CDR3 is TGTGCCAGCAGCGGCGGGACAGGGCTGAACACTGAAGCTTTCTTT. Amino acid sequence: CASSGGTGLNTEAFF. Based on the CDR3 plus reference TRBV9 and TRBJ1-1, the full variable domain is DSGVTQTPKHLITATGQRVTLRCSPRSGDLSVYWYQQSLDQGLQFLIQYYNGEERAKGNILERFSAQQFPDLHSELNLSSLELGDSALYFCASSGGTGLNTEAFFGQGTRLTVV.

The chain carries TRBV28 and TRBJ2-7, with D tentatively TRBD2 (6 bases). CDR1 and CDR2 from the germline V gene are MDHEN and SYDVKM. V gave up 9 bases and J gave up 0 bases, with 12 bases separating them. CDR3 length: 13 amino acids. The CDR3 reads CASSKRVSYEQYF. The CDR3 DNA reads as TGTGCCAGTTCTAAGCGGGTCTCCTACGAGCAGTACTTC.

The CDR3 bases are TGCGCCAGCAGCCCAGTTCCAGGGAAGGGGGAGACCCAGTACTTC. Protein sequence: CASSPVPGKGETQYF. The rearrangement links TRBV5-1 to TRBJ2-5, with D perhaps TRBD1 (5 bases). Germline V gene sequence: CDR1 SGHRS, CDR2 YFSETQ. There are 15 residues in the CDR3. The V and J ends lost 4 bases and 5 bases respectively, with 18 bases between them.

This sequence joins TRBV6-1 and TRBJ2-2; 10 bases fit TRBD2. The CDR3 loop spans 15 amino acids. Germline V CDR1 and CDR2: MNHNS, SASEGT. V lost 5 bases and J lost 1; bases outside the gene matches: 1. In nucleotides, the CDR3 is TGTGCCAGCAGTCGGACTAGCGGGAACACCGGGGAGCTGTTTTTT. Amino acids: CASSRTSGNTGELFF.

The chain joins TRBV5-1 to TRBJ2-1; D is undetermined. This CDR3 has 12 residues. The ends were cut back, 4 bases at V and 5 bases at J, with 7 bases in the middle. The germline CDR1 and CDR2 sequences are SGHRS and YFSETQ. CDR3 DNA sequence: TGCGCCAGCAGCAACAGTGACAATGAGCAGTTCTTC. This encodes CASSNSDNEQFF.

J is TRBJ2-6 and V is TRBV2; 7 positions agree with TRBD1. V lost 6 bases to trimming and J lost 1 base; unmatched junction nucleotides: 9. Germline-derived CDR1 and CDR2 are SNHLY and FYNNEI. There are 17 residues in the CDR3. DNA for the CDR3: TGTGCCAGCAGAAGGGACAGTGCTGGTTCTGGGGCCAACGTCCTGACTTTC. This encodes CASRRDSAGSGANVLTF.

This clone was detected a few times. The chain carries TRBV5-1 and TRBJ1-2, with D hard to call. The CDR3 length is 14 residues. Trimming stripped 0 bases from V and 6 bases from J, with 12 bases between. CDR1 SGHRS and CDR2 YFSETQ come from the germline V gene. The CDR3 is CASSLDPGRNGYTF. The CDR3 DNA follows: TGCGCCAGCAGCTTGGATCCAGGCCGCAATGGCTACACCTTC. The entire variable domain, with the rest obtained from reference TRBV5-1 and TRBJ1-2, is as follows: KAGVTQTPRYLIKTRGQQVTLSCSPISGHRSVSWYQQTPGQGLQFLFEYFSETQRNKGNFPGRFSGRQFSNSRSEMNVSTLELGDSALYLCASSLDPGRNGYTFGSGTRLTVV.

The rearrangement links TRBV28 to TRBJ1-1; D possibly corresponds to TRBD1 (6 bases). V was pared by 6 bases and J by 0 bases, with 17 bases between. This CDR3 region has 16 residues. The germline gives CDR1 MDHEN, CDR2 SYDVKM. The CDR3 region is CASSPALGDMNTEAFF. CDR3 sequence (DNA): TGTGCCAGCAGCCCAGCCTTGGGGGACATGAACACTGAAGCTTTCTTT.

This chain links TRBV5-1 with TRBJ1-2; TRBD1 agrees at 7 bases. Looked up from germline, CDR1 is SGHRS and CDR2 is YFSETQ. The CDR3 is 12 amino acids. J gave up 7 bases and V 4 bases, and 4 bases lay outside the gene matches. The CDR3 here is CASSVGTVGYTF. CDR3 nucleotide sequence: TGCGCCAGCAGCGTCGGGACAGTTGGCTACACCTTC.

This chain connects TRBV5-1 to TRBJ1-4; D remains ambiguous. Germline lookup yields CDR1 SGHRS and CDR2 YFSETQ. V lost 1 base and J lost 0, with 7 bases in between. The CDR3 consists of 15 residues. The CDR3 sequence: CASSLFSATNEKLFF. CDR3 coding DNA: TGCGCCAGCAGCTTGTTTTCAGCAACTAATGAAAAACTGTTTTTT.